These T cell receptor beta chains were read from a single sample in a study of cytomegalovirus exposure and HLA in healthy donors. Sequencing was performed with immunoSEQ multiplex PCR; in TCRdb, only in-frame clones are kept and a portion is missing. The data contain some 140,000 clones, 77% of them singletons. Sequences were obtained from PBMCs. The receptor source for this set is a man aged 25 to 40 in good health and CMV-seronegative. Both conserved end residues are part of each CDR3. Each record gives: CDR3 length, V gene, J gene, clone size, D gene, CDR3 protein, CDR3 DNA. A D gene is named only where the DNA matches it firmly. The size field is filled for only some rows; it gives once, few, many or a size class.

>20|TRBV18|TRBJ2-1|-|TRBD2
CASSPPQGSGSGLLHNEQFF
TGTGCCAGCTCACCACCCCAGGGGAGCGGGAGTGGTTTATTACACAATGAGCAGTTCTTC
>14|TRBV5-1|TRBJ2-7|once|TRBD2
CASSPSGRASEQYF
TGCGCCAGCAGCCCAAGCGGGAGGGCCTCCGAGCAGTACTTC
>11|TRBV29-1|TRBJ1-1|-|-
CSVAEDTEAFF
TGCAGCGTTGCTGAGGACACTGAAGCTTTCTTT
>16|TRBV4-1|TRBJ2-7|-|-
CASSQEGRTGAYEQYF
TGCGCCAGCAGCCAAGAAGGGAGGACTGGAGCCTACGAGCAGTACTTC
>15|TRBV7-2|TRBJ2-7|-|TRBD1
CASSLYGQGSYEQYF
TGTGCCAGCAGCTTATATGGACAGGGCTCCTACGAGCAGTACTTC
>13|TRBV10-3|TRBJ1-2|-|-
CAISEGESYGYTF
TGTGCCATCAGTGAAGGAGAAAGCTATGGCTACACCTTC
>12|TRBV2|TRBJ2-3|-|-
CASRDYQDTQYF
TGTGCCAGCAGGGACTACCAAGATACGCAGTATTTT
>14|TRBV28|TRBJ1-3|-|-
CASSFDRSGNTIYF
TGTGCCAGCAGTTTCGACAGATCTGGAAACACCATATATTTT
>13|TRBV6-6|TRBJ1-2|-|-
CASSYEGDGGYTF
TGTGCCAGCAGTTACGAGGGGGACGGGGGCTACACCTTC
>15|TRBV5-1|TRBJ2-5|-|TRBD1
CASSLVQGAGETQYF
TGCGCCAGCAGCTTGGTTCAGGGGGCCGGTGAGACCCAGTACTTC
>15|TRBV10-1|TRBJ2-7|few|-
CASSESFSSSYEQYF
TGCGCCAGCAGTGAGTCGTTTTCCAGTTCCTACGAGCAGTACTTC
>15|TRBV5-4|TRBJ2-7|-|TRBD2
CASRTEREGHYEQYF
TGTGCCAGCAGAACGGAGCGGGAGGGACACTACGAGCAGTACTTC
>16|TRBV28|TRBJ2-7|-|-
CASSLFGQGRYYEQYF
TGTGCCAGCAGTTTATTTGGCCAGGGGAGATACTACGAGCAGTACTTC
>16|TRBV6-7|TRBJ2-1|-|TRBD2
CDSSPTQRERSNEQFF
TGTGACAGCAGTCCCACCCAGCGGGAGAGGTCGAATGAGCAGTTCTTC
>14|TRBV29-1|TRBJ2-1|-|TRBD2
CSVALAGVYNEQFF
TGCAGCGTTGCTCTAGCGGGAGTCTACAATGAGCAGTTCTTC
>19|TRBV5-1|TRBJ2-7|-|TRBD2
CASSVSPASGRFVPYEQYF
TGCGCCAGCAGCGTAAGTCCGGCTAGCGGGCGATTTGTTCCCTACGAGCAGTACTTC
>14|TRBV19|TRBJ2-3|-|TRBD2
CASRNGGSTDTQYF
TGTGCCAGTAGAAACGGGGGGAGCACAGATACGCAGTATTTT
>16|TRBV27|TRBJ1-3|-|TRBD1
CASSSDGDRVGNTIYF
TGTGCCAGCAGTTCCGACGGAGACAGGGTGGGAAACACCATATATTTT
>12|TRBV6-5|TRBJ2-1|once|-
CASSYDGGDQFF
TGTGCCAGCAGTTACGATGGCGGGGACCAGTTCTTC
>15|TRBV27|TRBJ2-5|once|TRBD2
CASMGASGQQETQYF
TGTGCCAGCATGGGGGCTAGCGGGCAACAAGAGACCCAGTACTTC
>17|TRBV15|TRBJ2-7|-|TRBD2
CATSSHPSQRGSYEQYF
TGTGCCACCAGCAGCCACCCCAGTCAGCGGGGTTCCTACGAGCAGTACTTC
>12|TRBV5-6|TRBJ1-2|-|-
CASRTESYGYTF
TGTGCCAGCCGAACAGAGAGCTATGGCTACACCTTC
>15|TRBV4-1|TRBJ2-7|-|TRBD2
CASSQAPSGSYEQYF
TGCGCCAGCAGCCAGGCACCGAGCGGGAGCTACGAGCAGTACTTC
>15|TRBV5-1|TRBJ1-4|-|-
CASSLDTGPYEKLFF
TGCGCCAGCAGCTTGGATACAGGGCCCTACGAAAAACTGTTTTTT
>16|TRBV19|TRBJ2-3|-|TRBD2
CASSTRSGSRTDTQYF
TGTGCCAGTAGTACGAGAAGCGGGAGTAGGACAGATACGCAGTATTTT
>17|TRBV29-1|TRBJ2-3|-|TRBD2
CSALGLAGVLSTDTQYF
TGCAGCGCCTTAGGACTAGCGGGAGTATTGAGCACAGATACGCAGTATTTT
>14|TRBV7-9|TRBJ2-3|-|-
CASSRAQGIDTQYF
TGTGCCAGCAGCAGAGCGCAGGGGATAGATACGCAGTATTTT
>15|TRBV5-4|TRBJ2-7|-|TRBD2
CASRSSGTSGLRQYF
TGTGCCAGCAGATCATCCGGGACTAGCGGACTAAGGCAGTACTTC
>14|TRBV25-1|TRBJ2-2|-|-
CASSLVGGTGELFF
TGTGCCAGCAGTTTAGTTGGTGGCACCGGGGAGCTGTTTTTT
>15|TRBV5-1|TRBJ1-3|-|-
CASSPGVTTGNTIYF
TGCGCCAGCAGCCCAGGGGTCACAACTGGAAACACCATATATTTT
>14|TRBV11-1|TRBJ2-7|-|TRBD2
CASSPRLAGEEQYF
TGTGCCAGCAGCCCCAGACTAGCGGGCGAAGAGCAGTACTTC
>14|TRBV28|TRBJ1-2|-|-
CAVAEQIWRYGYTF
TGTGCCGTTGCAGAACAGATTTGGAGGTATGGCTACACCTTC
>14|TRBV5-1|TRBJ1-2|-|TRBD1
CASTLGTGESGYTF
TGCGCCAGCACCCTCGGGACAGGGGAAAGTGGCTACACCTTC
>14|TRBV5-1|TRBJ2-5|few|TRBD1
CASRQGQGAETQYF
TGCGCCAGCAGGCAAGGACAGGGGGCAGAGACCCAGTACTTC